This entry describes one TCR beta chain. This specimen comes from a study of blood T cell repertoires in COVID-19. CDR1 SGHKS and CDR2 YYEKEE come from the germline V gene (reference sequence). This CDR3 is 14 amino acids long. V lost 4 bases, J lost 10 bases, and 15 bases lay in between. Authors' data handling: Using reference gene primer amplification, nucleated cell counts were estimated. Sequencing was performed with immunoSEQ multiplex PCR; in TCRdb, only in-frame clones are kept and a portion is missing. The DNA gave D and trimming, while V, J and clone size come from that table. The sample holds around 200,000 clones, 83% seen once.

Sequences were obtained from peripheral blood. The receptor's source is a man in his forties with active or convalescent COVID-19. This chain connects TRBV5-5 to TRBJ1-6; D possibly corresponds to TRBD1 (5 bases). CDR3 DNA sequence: TGTGCCAGCAGCCGAGCGGGGGTTACCTCACCCCTCCACTTT. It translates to CASSRAGVTSPLHF.